This entry features one TCR beta chain sequence. This record comes from a study of blood T cell repertoires in COVID-19. Turning to the study itself: T cells, B-cell-depleted T cells, or PBMCs supplied cDNA or gDNA.

The assay was immunoSEQ multiplex PCR, and TCRdb's table has in-frame clones only and misses some. The data show about 140,000 clones, 80% to 90% seen once. The germline V gene encodes CDR1 KGHSH and CDR2 LQKENI. The CDR3 covers 14 residues. V lost 5 bases, J lost 5 bases, and 8 bases stayed unmatched. Sequenced material: peripheral blood. The clonotype originates from a woman in her forties or fifties with acute or convalescent COVID-19. The chain joins TRBV18 to TRBJ2-7; 8 nucleotides agree with TRBD1. The CDR3 protein is CASSYGQGPNEQYF. In DNA, the CDR3 is TGTGCCAGCTCATACGGACAGGGTCCTAACGAGCAGTACTTC. The whole variable domain, remainder taken from reference TRBV18 and TRBJ2-7, is NAGVMQNPRHLVRRRGQEARLRCSPMKGHSHVYWYRQLPEEGLKFMVYLQKENIIDESGMPKERFSAEFPKEGPSILRIQQVVRGDSAAYFCASSYGQGPNEQYFGPGTRLTVT.